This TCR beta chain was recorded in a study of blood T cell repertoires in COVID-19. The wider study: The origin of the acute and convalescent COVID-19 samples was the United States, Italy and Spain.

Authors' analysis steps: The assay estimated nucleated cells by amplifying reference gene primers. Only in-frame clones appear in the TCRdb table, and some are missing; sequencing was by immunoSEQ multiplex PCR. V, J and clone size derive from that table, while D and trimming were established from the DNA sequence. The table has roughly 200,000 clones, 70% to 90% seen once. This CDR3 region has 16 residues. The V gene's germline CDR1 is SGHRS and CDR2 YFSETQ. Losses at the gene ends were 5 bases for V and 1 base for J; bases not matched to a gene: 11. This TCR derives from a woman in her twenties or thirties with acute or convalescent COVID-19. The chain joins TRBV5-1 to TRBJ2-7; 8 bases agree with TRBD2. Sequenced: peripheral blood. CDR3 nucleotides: TGCGCCAGCAGTAAAGCATGGACTAGCCCTTCCTACGAGCAGTACTTC. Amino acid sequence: CASSKAWTSPSYEQYF.